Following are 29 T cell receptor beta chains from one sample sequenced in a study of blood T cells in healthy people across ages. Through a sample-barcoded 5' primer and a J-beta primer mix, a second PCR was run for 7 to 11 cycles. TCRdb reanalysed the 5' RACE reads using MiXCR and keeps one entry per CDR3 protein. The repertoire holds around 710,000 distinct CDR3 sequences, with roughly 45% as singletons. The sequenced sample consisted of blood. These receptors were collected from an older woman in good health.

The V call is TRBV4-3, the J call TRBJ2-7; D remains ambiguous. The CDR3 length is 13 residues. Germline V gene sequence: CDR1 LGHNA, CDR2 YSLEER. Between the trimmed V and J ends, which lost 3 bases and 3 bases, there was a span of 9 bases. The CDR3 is CASSQAVLYEQYF. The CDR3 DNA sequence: TGCGCCAGCAGCCAGGCCGTTCTCTACGAGCAGTACTTC.

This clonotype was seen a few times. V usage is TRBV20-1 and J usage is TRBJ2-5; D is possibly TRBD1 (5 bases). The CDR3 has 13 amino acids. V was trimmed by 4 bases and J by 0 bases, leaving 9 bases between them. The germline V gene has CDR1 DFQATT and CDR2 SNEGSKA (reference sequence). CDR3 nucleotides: TGCAGTGCTAAGGACACCTACCAAGAGACCCAGTACTTC. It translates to CSAKDTYQETQYF.

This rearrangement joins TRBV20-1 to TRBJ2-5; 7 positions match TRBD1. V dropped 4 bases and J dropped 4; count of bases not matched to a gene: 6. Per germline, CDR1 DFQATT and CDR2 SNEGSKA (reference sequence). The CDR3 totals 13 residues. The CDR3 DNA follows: TGCAGTGCTACCATGACAGGGAGAGAGACCCAGTACTTC. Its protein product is CSATMTGRETQYF.

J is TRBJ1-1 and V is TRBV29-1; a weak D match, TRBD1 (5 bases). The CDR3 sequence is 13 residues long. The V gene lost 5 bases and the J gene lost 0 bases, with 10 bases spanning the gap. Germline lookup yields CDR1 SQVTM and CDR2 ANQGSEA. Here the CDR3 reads CSVSRDLNTEAFF. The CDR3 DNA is TGCAGCGTTTCCAGGGACCTGAACACTGAAGCTTTCTTT. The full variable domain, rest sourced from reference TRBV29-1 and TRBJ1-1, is SAVISQKPSRDICQRGTSLTIQCQVDSQVTMMFWYRQQPGQSLTLIATANQGSEATYESGFVIDKFPISRPNLTFSTLTVSNMSPEDSSIYLCSVSRDLNTEAFFGQGTRLTVV.

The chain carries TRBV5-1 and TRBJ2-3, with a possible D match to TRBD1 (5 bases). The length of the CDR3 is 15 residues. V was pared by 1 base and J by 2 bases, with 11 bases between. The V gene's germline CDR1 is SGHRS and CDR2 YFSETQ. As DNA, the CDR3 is TGCGCCAGCAGCTTGCAATCCAGGGACACAGATACGCAGTATTTT. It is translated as CASSLQSRDTDTQYF.

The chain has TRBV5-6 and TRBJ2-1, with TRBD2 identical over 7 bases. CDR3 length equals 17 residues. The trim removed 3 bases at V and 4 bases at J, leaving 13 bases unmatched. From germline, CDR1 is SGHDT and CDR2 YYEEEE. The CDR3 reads CASSWDGASGPYNEQFF. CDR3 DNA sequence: TGTGCCAGCAGCTGGGACGGGGCTAGCGGCCCTTACAATGAGCAGTTCTTC.

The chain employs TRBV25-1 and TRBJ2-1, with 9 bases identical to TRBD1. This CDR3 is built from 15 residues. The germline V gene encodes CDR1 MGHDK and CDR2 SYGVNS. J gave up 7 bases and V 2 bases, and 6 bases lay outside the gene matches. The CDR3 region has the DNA TGTGCCAGCAGTGAACCGGGACAGGGCAAAAATGAGCAGTTCTTC. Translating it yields CASSEPGQGKNEQFF.

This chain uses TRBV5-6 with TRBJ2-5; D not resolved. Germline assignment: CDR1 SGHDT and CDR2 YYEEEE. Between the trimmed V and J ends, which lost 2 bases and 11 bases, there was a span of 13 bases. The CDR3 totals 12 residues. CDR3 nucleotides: TGTGCCAGCAGCTTAGCCATGAATGAGCAGTACTTC. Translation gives CASSLAMNEQYF.

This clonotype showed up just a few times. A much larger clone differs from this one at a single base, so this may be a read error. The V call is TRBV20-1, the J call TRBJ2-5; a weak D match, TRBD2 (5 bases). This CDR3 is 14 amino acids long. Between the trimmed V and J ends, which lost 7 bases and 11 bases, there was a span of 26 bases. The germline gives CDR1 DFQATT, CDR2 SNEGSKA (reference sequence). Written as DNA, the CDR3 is TGCAGTGTCCTCGGGGTCGGCGGGTACAATGAGCAGTACTTC. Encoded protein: CSVLGVGGYNEQYF.

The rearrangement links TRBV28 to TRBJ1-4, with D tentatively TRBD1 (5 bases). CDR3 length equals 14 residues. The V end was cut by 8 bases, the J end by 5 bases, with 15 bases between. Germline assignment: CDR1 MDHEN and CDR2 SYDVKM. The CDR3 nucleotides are TGTGCCAGCCTTAAGGGCAGGGTCAATGAAAAACTGTTTTTT. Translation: CASLKGRVNEKLFF.

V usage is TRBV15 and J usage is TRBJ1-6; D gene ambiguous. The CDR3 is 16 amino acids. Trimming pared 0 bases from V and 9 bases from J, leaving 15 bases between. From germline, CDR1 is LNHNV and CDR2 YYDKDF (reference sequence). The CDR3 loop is CATSRDHTLITSPLHF. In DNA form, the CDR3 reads TGTGCCACCAGCAGAGATCACACCCTCATAACTTCACCCCTCCACTTT.

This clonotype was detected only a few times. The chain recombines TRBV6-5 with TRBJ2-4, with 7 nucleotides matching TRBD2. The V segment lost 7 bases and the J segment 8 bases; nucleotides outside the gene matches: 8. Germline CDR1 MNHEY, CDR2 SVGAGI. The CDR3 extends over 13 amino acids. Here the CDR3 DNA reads TGTGCCAGCAACTCTCTACGGGGGGACATTCAGTACTTC. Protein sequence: CASNSLRGDIQYF.

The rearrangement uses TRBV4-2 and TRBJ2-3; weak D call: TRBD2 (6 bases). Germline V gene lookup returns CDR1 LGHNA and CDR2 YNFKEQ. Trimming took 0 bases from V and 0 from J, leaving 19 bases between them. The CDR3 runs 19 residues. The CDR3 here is CASSQDPAGLLSSTDTQYF. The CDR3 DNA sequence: TGTGCCAGCAGCCAAGATCCCGCGGGGCTTCTTTCTAGCACAGATACGCAGTATTTT.

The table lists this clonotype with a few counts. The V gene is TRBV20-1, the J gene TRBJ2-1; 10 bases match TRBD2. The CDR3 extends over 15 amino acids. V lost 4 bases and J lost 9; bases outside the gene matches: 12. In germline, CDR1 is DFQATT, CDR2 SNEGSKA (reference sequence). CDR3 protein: CSANPSSGREGEQFF. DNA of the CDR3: TGCAGTGCTAACCCGTCAAGCGGGAGGGAGGGTGAGCAGTTCTTC.

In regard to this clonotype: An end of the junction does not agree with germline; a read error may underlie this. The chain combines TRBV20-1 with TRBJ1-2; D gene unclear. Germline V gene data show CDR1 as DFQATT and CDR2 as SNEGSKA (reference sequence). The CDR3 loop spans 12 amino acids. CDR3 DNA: TGCAGTGCTGACGCTTCCCGGCATGGCTCCACCTTC. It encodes CSADASRHGSTF.

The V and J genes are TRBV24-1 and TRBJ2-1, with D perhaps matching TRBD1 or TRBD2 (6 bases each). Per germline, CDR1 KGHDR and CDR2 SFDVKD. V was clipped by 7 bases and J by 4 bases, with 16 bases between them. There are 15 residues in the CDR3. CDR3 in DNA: TGTGCCACCAGCACGGGGGATGGGACATACAATGAGCAGTTCTTC. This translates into CATSTGDGTYNEQFF.

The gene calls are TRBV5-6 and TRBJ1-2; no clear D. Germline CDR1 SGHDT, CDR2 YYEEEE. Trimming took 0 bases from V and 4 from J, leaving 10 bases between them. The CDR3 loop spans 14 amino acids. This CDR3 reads CASSLGYLPYGYTF. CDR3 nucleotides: TGTGCCAGCAGCTTGGGATACCTTCCCTATGGCTACACCTTC.

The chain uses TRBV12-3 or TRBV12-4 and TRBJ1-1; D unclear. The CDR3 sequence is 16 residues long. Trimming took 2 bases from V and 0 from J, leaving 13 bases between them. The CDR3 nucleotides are TGTGCCAGCAGTTTATTAGGTATTAGGGTGAACACTGAAGCTTTCTTT. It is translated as CASSLLGIRVNTEAFF.

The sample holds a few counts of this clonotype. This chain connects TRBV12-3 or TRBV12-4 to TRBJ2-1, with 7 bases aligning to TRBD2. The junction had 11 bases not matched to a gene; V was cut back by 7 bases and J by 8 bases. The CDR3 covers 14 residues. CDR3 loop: CASNRGSWVDEQFF. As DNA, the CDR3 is TGTGCCAGCAACCGCGGGAGTTGGGTGGATGAGCAGTTCTTC.

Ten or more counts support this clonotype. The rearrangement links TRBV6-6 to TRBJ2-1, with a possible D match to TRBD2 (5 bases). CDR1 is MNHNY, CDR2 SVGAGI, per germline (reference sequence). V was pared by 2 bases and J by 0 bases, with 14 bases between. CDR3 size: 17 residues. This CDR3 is CASSYPTTGNSYNEQFF. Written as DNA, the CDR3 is TGTGCCAGCAGTTACCCCACGACGGGGAACTCCTACAATGAGCAGTTCTTC.

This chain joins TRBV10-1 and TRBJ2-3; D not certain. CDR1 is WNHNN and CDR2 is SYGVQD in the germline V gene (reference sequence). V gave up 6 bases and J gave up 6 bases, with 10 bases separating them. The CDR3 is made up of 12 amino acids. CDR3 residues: CASRASWDTQYF. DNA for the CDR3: TGCGCCAGCAGGGCCTCGTGGGATACGCAGTATTTT.

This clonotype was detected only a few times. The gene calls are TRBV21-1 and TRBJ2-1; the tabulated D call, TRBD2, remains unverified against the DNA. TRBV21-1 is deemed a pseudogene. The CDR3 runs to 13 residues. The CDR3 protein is CASSKGTSGGQFF. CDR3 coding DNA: TGTGCCAGCAGCAAAGGGACTAGCGGGGGGCAGTTCTTC.

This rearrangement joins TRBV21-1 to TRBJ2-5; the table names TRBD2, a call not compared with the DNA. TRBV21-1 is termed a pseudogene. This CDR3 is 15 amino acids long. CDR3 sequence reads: CASTKAGGGLETQYF. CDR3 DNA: TGTGCCAGCACCAAAGCGGGAGGCGGGTTAGAGACCCAGTACTTC.

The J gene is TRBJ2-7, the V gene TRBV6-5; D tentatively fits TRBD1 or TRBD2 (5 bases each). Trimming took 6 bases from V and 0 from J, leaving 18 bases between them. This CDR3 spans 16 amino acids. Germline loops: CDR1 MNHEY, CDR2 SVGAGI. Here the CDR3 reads CASSPDWGISSYEQYF. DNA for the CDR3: TGTGCCAGCAGCCCCGACTGGGGGATTAGCTCCTACGAGCAGTACTTC.

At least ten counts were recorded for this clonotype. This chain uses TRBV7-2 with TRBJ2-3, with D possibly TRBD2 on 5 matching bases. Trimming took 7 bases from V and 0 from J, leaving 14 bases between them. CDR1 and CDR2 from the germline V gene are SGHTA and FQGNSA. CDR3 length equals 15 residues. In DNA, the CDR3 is TGTGCCAGCACCCCGGCTAGCCTCAGCACAGATACGCAGTATTTT. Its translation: CASTPASLSTDTQYF.

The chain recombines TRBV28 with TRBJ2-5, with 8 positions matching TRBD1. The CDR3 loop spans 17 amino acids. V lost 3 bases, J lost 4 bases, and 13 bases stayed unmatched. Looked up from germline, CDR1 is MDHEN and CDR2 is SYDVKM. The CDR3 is CASSFSLTGAVGETQYF. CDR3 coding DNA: TGTGCCAGCAGTTTCTCGTTGACAGGGGCGGTAGGAGAGACCCAGTACTTC.

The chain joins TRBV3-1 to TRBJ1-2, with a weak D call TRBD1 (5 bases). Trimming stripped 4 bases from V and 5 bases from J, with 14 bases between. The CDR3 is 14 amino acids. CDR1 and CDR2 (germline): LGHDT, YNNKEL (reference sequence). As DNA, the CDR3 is TGTGCCAGCAGCCGAGCGTGGGGGGAATATGGCTACACCTTC. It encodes CASSRAWGEYGYTF. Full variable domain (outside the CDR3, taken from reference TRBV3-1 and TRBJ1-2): DTAVSQTPKYLVTQMGNDKSIKCEQNLGHDTMYWYKQDSKKFLKIMFSYNNKELIINETVPNRFSPKSPDKAHLNLHINSLELGDSAVYFCASSRAWGEYGYTFGSGTRLTVV.

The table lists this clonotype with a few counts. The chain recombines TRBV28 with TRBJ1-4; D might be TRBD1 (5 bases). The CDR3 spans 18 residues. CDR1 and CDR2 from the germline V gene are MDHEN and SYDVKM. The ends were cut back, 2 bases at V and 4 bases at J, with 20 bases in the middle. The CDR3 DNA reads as TGTGCCAGCAGTTTAGACGGGGCAGCGGGATCACTTAATGAAAAACTGTTTTTT. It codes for CASSLDGAAGSLNEKLFF.

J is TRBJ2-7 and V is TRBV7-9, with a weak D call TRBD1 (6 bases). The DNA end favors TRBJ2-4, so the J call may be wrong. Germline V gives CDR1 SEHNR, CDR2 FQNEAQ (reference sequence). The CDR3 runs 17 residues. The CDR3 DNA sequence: TGTGCCAGCAGCCCTACTCGGACAGAGGCAACCAAAAACATTCAGTACTTC. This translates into CASSPTRTEATKNIQYF.